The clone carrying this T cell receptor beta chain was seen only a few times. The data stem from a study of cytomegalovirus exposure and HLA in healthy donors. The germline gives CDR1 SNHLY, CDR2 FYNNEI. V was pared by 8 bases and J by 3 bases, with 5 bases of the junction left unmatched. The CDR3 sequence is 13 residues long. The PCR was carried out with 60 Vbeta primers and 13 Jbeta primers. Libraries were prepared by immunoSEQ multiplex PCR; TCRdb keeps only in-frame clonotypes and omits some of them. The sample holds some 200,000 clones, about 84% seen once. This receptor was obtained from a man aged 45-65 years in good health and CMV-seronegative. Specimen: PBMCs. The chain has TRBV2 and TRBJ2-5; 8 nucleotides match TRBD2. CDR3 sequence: CASDYSGEETQYF. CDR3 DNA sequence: TGTGCCAGCGACTATAGCGGGGAAGAGACCCAGTACTTC.